Below, 9 T cell receptor beta chains from the same sample are listed, as sequenced in a study of graft-versus-host responses after intestinal transplantation. TCRdb's table, derived via immunoSEQ multiplex PCR, lists solely in-frame clones and lacks some. The table has 25,000 to 30,000 clones, 65% to 80% seen once. Lamina propria and intraepithelial lymphocytes were released by processing graft tissue. The material was ileum tissue, obtained 98 days after intestinal transplantation. The receptors come from a human patient who received an intestinal transplant, so some T cells may come from the graft donor.

The chain carries TRBV4-1 and TRBJ2-3; D unresolved. CDR1 MGHRA and CDR2 YSYEKL come from the germline V gene. The ends were cut back, 0 bases at V and 1 base at J, with 8 bases in the middle. CDR3 length equals 15 residues. The CDR3 loop reads CASSQDPDGTDTQYF. As DNA, the CDR3 is TGCGCCAGCAGCCAAGACCCGGACGGCACAGATACGCAGTATTTT.

The V and J genes are TRBV6-5 and TRBJ2-7; D may be TRBD1 (6 bases). Germline V lookup: CDR1 MNHEY, CDR2 SVGAGI. There are 13 residues in the CDR3. V lost 6 bases to trimming and J lost 2 bases, with 11 bases between them. CDR3 nucleotide sequence: TGTGCCAGCAGGGCCTGGACAGCCTACGAGCAGTACTTC. Its protein is CASRAWTAYEQYF.

This clone has a handful of counts. The chain uses TRBV28 and TRBJ1-6; D unclear. V was trimmed by 2 bases and J by 6 bases, leaving 8 bases between them. The CDR3 runs to 14 residues. Germline V gene sequence: CDR1 MDHEN, CDR2 SYDVKM. The CDR3 spells CASSLTQFNSPLHF. The CDR3 nucleotides are TGTGCCAGCAGTTTAACGCAGTTTAATTCACCCCTCCACTTT.

The V and J genes are TRBV4-3 and TRBJ2-1; no reliable D call. The germline gives CDR1 LGHNA, CDR2 YSLEER. Trimming removed 0 bases at V and 4 bases at J, with 10 bases between. There are 15 residues in the CDR3. CDR3 DNA sequence: TGCGCCAGCAGCCAAGATTTTGACGGGTACAATGAGCAGTTCTTC. Its protein product is CASSQDFDGYNEQFF.

The rearrangement joins TRBV6-5 to TRBJ1-3; D is unresolved. The CDR3 consists of 14 residues. V lost 4 bases and J lost 4, with 11 bases in between. The V gene's germline CDR1 is MNHEY and CDR2 SVGAGI. The CDR3 DNA is TGTGCCAGCAGTTCGGCGGGCTTGGGAAACACCATATATTTT. Its protein product is CASSSAGLGNTIYF.

The gene calls are TRBV19 and TRBJ1-2; D call uncertain. The CDR3 spans 17 residues. V was trimmed by 5 bases and J by 1 base, leaving 20 bases between them. The V gene's germline CDR1 is LNHDA and CDR2 SQIVND (reference sequence). In DNA form, the CDR3 reads TGTGCCAGTAGTCCCGCAAGGTGGGAGACTCTTAACTATGGCTACACCTTC. This gives the protein CASSPARWETLNYGYTF.

Worth noting for this clone: At one end, the junction sequence differs from germline, possibly due to a read error. This chain links TRBV15 with TRBJ2-1; TRBD2 agrees at 10 bases. Germline V gene sequence: CDR1 LNHNV, CDR2 YYDKDF (reference sequence). CDR3 length equals 16 residues. Written as DNA, the CDR3 is TGTGCCACCAGCGGAGAGCGGGGGGGCAGTTTCAATGAGCAGTTCTTC. Translating gives CATSGERGGSFNEQFF.

V usage is TRBV4-1 and J usage is TRBJ2-5, with unresolved D. The DNA matches TRBJ2-7 better at its end, which makes the J call doubtful. CDR1 and CDR2 (germline): MGHRA, YSYEKL. This CDR3 is built from 15 residues. For the CDR3, the DNA is TGCGCCAGCAGCCAGAATCAACAGATTTCATACGAGCAGTACTTC. The encoded protein is CASSQNQQISYEQYF.

The rearrangement uses TRBV4-1 and TRBJ2-1, with 7 bases matching TRBD2. This CDR3 is built from 12 residues. From germline, CDR1 is MGHRA and CDR2 YSYEKL. With 7 bases clipped from V and 8 bases from J, the junction kept 5 bases outside the gene matches. CDR3 sequence (DNA): TGCGCCAGCATCTATGGGGGGGATGAGCAGTTCTTC. The encoded protein is CASIYGGDEQFF.